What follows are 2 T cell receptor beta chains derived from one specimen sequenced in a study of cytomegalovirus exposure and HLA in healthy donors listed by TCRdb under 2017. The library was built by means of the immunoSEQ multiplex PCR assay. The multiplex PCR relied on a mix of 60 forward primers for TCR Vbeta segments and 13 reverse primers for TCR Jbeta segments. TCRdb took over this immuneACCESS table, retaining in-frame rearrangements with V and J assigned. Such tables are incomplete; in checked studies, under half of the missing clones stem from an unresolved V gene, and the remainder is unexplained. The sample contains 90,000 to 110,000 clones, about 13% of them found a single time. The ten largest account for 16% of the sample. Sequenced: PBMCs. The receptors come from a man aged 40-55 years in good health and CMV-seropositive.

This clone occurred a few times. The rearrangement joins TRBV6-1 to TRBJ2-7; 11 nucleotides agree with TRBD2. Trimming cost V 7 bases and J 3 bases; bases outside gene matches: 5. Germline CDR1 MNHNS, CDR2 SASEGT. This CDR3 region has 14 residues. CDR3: CASNIAGGIYEQYF. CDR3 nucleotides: TGTGCCAGCAATATAGCGGGAGGGATCTACGAGCAGTACTTC.

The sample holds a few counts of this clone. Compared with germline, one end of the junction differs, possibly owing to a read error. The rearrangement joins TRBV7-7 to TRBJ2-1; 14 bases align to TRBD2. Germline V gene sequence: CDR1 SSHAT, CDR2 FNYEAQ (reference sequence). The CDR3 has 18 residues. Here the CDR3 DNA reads TGTGCTAGCAGCTTATTAGGGACTAGCGGGAGCCCTCTGAGTGAGCAGTTCTTC. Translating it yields CASSLLGTSGSPLSEQFF.